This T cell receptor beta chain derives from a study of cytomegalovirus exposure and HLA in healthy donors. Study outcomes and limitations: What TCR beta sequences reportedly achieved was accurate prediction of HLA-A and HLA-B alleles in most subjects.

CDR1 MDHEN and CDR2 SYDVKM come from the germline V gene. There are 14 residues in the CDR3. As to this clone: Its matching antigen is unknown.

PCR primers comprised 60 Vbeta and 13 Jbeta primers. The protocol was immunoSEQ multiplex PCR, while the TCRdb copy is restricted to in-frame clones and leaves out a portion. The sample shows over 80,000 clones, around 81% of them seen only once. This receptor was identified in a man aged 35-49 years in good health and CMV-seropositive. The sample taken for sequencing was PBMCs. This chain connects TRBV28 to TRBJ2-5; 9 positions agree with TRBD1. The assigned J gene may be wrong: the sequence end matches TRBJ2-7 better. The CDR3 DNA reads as TGTGCCAGCCTCCCTCCGACAGGGGGGCACGAGCAGTACTTC. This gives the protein CASLPPTGGHEQYF.